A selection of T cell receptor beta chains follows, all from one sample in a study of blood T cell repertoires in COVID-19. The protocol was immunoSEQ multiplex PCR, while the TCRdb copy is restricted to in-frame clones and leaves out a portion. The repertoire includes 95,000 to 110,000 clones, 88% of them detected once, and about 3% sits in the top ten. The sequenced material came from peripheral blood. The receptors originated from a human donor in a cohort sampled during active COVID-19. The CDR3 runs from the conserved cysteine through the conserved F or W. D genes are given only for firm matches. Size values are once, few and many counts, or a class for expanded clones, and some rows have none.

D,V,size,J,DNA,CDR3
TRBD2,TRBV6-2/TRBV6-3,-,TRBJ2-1,TGTGCCAGCAGCCACGGGGGGATTGAGCAGTTCTTC,CASSHGGIEQFF
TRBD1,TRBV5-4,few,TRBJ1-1,TGTGCCAGCAGCTTCAGAGGGACAGGGGGCACTGAAGCTTTCTTT,CASSFRGTGGTEAFF
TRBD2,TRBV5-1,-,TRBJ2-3,TGCGCCAGCAGCTTGGTTCAGACTAGCGGGAGCCTAGGGGATACGCAGTATTTT,CASSLVQTSGSLGDTQYF
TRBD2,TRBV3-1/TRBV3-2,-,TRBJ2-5,TGTGCCAGCAGCCGTAGCGGGGGGCAAGAGACCCAGTACTTC,CASSRSGGQETQYF
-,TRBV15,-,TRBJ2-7,TGTGCCACCAGCACACCCGGGGGGACAAACAGCCCCAGGGGTGAGCAGTACTTC,CATSTPGGTNSPRGEQYF
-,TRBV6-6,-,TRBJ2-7,TGTGCCAGCAGTTTCCGACAGCACTACGAGCAGTACTTC,CASSFRQHYEQYF
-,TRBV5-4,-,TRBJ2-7,TGTGCCAGCAGCCTAACCTACGAGCAGTACTTC,CASSLTYEQYF
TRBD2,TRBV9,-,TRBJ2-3,TGTGCCAGCAGCACCCCGATTAGCGGGAGTGGGGGCACAGATACGCAGTATTTT,CASSTPISGSGGTDTQYF
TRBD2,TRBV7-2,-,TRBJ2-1,TGTGCCAGCAGTCTCACTCCTGGCGGGGGGTGGTCCTACAATGAGCAGTTCTTC,CASSLTPGGGWSYNEQFF
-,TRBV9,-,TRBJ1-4,TGTGCCAGCAGCGAGGGTTTAGGGGTCCCTAATGAAAAACTGTTTTTT,CASSEGLGVPNEKLFF
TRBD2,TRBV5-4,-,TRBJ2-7,TGTGCCAGCAGCTACTTAGCGGGAGGCCCCTACGAGCAGTACTTC,CASSYLAGGPYEQYF
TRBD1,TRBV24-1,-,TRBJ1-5,TGTGCCACCAGTGATCGCACAGGGGTTCAGCCCCAGCATTTT,CATSDRTGVQPQHF
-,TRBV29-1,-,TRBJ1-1,TGCAGCGTCTCTTGGGGGCAGGTTGCTGAAGCTTTCTTT,CSVSWGQVAEAFF
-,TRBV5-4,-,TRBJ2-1,TGTGCCAGCAGCTTGGACAGAAATTCCTACAATGAGCAGTTCTTC,CASSLDRNSYNEQFF
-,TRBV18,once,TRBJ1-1,TGTGCCAGCTCACCATACGGGAGCAGCACTGAAGCTTTCTTT,CASSPYGSSTEAFF
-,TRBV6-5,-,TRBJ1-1,TGTGCCAGCAGTTACTCATTGGCCACTGAAGCTTTCTTT,CASSYSLATEAFF
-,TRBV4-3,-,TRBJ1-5,TGCGCCAGCAGCCAAGACCCAGGTTATAGCAATCAGCCCCAGCATTTT,CASSQDPGYSNQPQHF
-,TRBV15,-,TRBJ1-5,TGTGCCACCAGCAGAGATCGCAGGGTGGAAGGGAATCAGCCCCAGCATTTT,CATSRDRRVEGNQPQHF
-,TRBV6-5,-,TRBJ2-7,TGTGCCTGCGGGGTAACCTACGAGCAGTACTTC,CACGVTYEQYF
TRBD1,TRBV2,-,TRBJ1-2,TGTGCCAGCAGTGGGCGGGGACAGGTCTATGGCTACACCTTC,CASSGRGQVYGYTF
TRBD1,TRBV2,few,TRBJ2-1,TGTGCCACCGACAGGGAGCGTGTCAATGAGCAGTTCTTC,CATDRERVNEQFF